The 25 T cell receptor beta chains below all came from one sample that was sequenced in a study of T cells in Graves' hyperthyroidism and ophthalmopathy. Amplification of TCR beta CDR3 regions was performed using RNA transcripts as template. HTBI primers were employed in a first-round RT-PCR of the TCR CDR3. MiXCR, applied by TCRdb to the multiplex PCR reads, yields one record per CDR3 protein. The sample lists 500,000 to 750,000 distinct CDR3 sequences, 13% to 15% occurring once. The sequencing input was blood. The receptors were sampled from a woman aged 18 to 35 with Graves' ophthalmopathy.

This clonotype was counted ten times or more. J is TRBJ2-3 and V is TRBV18, with D tentatively TRBD2 (5 bases). CDR3 size: 15 residues. Per the germline V gene, CDR1 is KGHSH and CDR2 is LQKENI. V was cut by 4 bases and J by 2 bases, with 13 bases left in between. As DNA, the CDR3 is TGTGCCAGCTCACTCCCATCCGGGGTCACAGATACGCAGTATTTT. As protein: CASSLPSGVTDTQYF.

There are many counts of this clonotype. J is TRBJ2-7 and V is TRBV7-9; D possibly uses TRBD1 or TRBD2 (5 bases each). The length of the CDR3 is 15 residues. The V gene lost 4 bases and the J gene lost 0 bases, with 13 bases spanning the gap. Per germline, CDR1 SEHNR and CDR2 FQNEAQ (reference sequence). The CDR3 region is CASSWKAGSSYEQYF. The CDR3 bases are TGTGCCAGCAGCTGGAAGGCAGGGAGCTCCTACGAGCAGTACTTC.

This clonotype was counted at least ten times. The chain couples TRBV6-6 to TRBJ2-7; 11 bases are a match to TRBD2. The length of the CDR3 is 15 residues. Losses at the gene ends were 1 base for V and 3 bases for J; bases not matched to a gene: 2. CDR1 and CDR2 from the germline V gene are MNHNY and SVGAGI (reference sequence). The DNA of the CDR3 is TGTGCCAGCAGTTACTTCGGGACTAGCGGCTACGAGCAGTACTTC. It encodes CASSYFGTSGYEQYF.

This clonotype was recorded many times. The CDR3 nucleotides are TGTGCCAGCAGTTGGGACTTTGACTCCTACAATGAGCAGTTCTTC. As protein: CASSWDFDSYNEQFF. The genes are TRBV6-2 or TRBV6-3 and TRBJ2-1; D is perhaps TRBD2 (6 bases). CDR3 length: 15 residues. The germline V gene encodes CDR1 MNHEY and CDR2 SVGEGT. Deletions cut 4 bases from V and 0 bases from J, with 10 bases between.

Concerning this clonotype itself: One end of the junction is discordant with germline, which a read error may explain. The chain is built from TRBV2 and TRBJ2-7; D may match TRBD1 or TRBD2 (5 bases each). Germline CDR1 reads SNHLY; CDR2 reads FYNNEI. The CDR3 has 13 residues. CDR3 DNA: TGTGCCAGCAGTGAAGCGCTTCAGGGACGTATGTGCTTC. It codes for CASSEALQGRMCF. The full variable domain, with the rest looked up from reference TRBV2 and TRBJ2-7, is EPEVTQTPSHQVTQMGQEVILRCVPISNHLYFYWYRQILGQKVEFLVSFYNNEISEKSEIFDDQFSVERPDGSNFTLKIRSTKLEDSAMYFCASSEALQGRMCFGPGTRLTVT.

This clonotype was seen at least ten times. The rearrangement links TRBV7-2 to TRBJ2-3; 10 positions agree with TRBD2. V shed 5 bases, J shed 4 bases, and the junction held 9 bases outside the gene matches. CDR1 SGHTA and CDR2 FQGNSA come from the germline V gene. The CDR3 covers 16 residues. CDR3 coding DNA: TGTGCCAGCAGCCCTAGGACTAGCGGAGGCGCAGATACGCAGTATTTT. Translation gives CASSPRTSGGADTQYF.

V usage is TRBV14 and J usage is TRBJ2-6, with D perhaps matching TRBD1 or TRBD2 (5 bases each). Germline V gives CDR1 SGHDN, CDR2 FVKESK. Trimming pared 4 bases from V and 0 bases from J, leaving 16 bases between. The CDR3 spans 18 residues. CDR3 bases: TGTGCCAGCAGCCTGGGACCGAAGCGCCCCTCTGGGGCCAACGTCCTGACTTTC. Its translation: CASSLGPKRPSGANVLTF.

This clonotype was observed at least ten times. This sequence joins TRBV27 and TRBJ1-2, with 10 bases fitting TRBD1. This CDR3 is built from 15 residues. Germline V gene data show CDR1 as MNHEY and CDR2 as SMNVEV (reference sequence). With 1 base clipped from V and 5 bases from J, the junction kept 4 bases outside the gene matches. CDR3 sequence reads: CASSLLGDRGYGYTF. The CDR3, as DNA: TGTGCCAGCAGTTTATTGGGGGACAGGGGTTATGGCTACACCTTC.

This clonotype was counted ten times or more. The rearrangement uses TRBV12-3 or TRBV12-4 and TRBJ1-6, with 8 bases aligning to TRBD1. The length of the CDR3 is 19 residues. V lost 1 base to trimming and J lost 7 bases; unmatched junction nucleotides: 15. The CDR3 sequence is CASSLGRSRQGFRNSPLHF. The CDR3 region has the DNA TGTGCCAGCAGTTTAGGGCGTTCACGACAGGGGTTTAGGAATTCACCCCTCCACTTT.

The chain employs TRBV18 and TRBJ1-5; 9 nucleotides align to TRBD1. The junction had 13 bases not matched to a gene; V was cut back by 4 bases and J by 9 bases. In germline, CDR1 is KGHSH, CDR2 LQKENI. There are 16 residues in the CDR3. CDR3 sequence (DNA): TGTGCCAGCTCACTCCAGGCGGGACAGGGAGGGCCGCCCCAGCATTTT. It codes for CASSLQAGQGGPPQHF.

The J gene is TRBJ2-7, the V gene TRBV7-9; D possibly uses TRBD1 or TRBD2 (5 bases each). V was pared by 6 bases and J by 9 bases, with 24 bases between. CDR1 SEHNR and CDR2 FQNEAQ come from the germline V gene (reference sequence). The CDR3 consists of 15 residues. The CDR3 region is CASSSLWDPNLWQYF. CDR3 nucleotide sequence: TGTGCCAGCAGTTCACTTTGGGACCCCAACCTCTGGCAGTACTTC. Full variable domain (rest looked up from reference TRBV7-9 and TRBJ2-7): DTGVSQNPRHKITKRGQNVTFRCDPISEHNRLYWYRQTLGQGPEFLTYFQNEAQLEKSRLLSDRFSAERPKGSFSTLEIQRTEQGDSAMYLCASSSLWDPNLWQYFGPGTRLTVT.

This clonotype was observed at least ten times. The V gene is TRBV20-1, the J gene TRBJ2-5; TRBD2 aligns across 12 bases. CDR3 length equals 16 residues. CDR1 and CDR2 (germline): DFQATT, SNEGSKA (reference sequence). The J segment lost 5 bases and the V segment lost 1 base, leaving 8 bases of the junction unmatched. CDR3 loop: CSARAETSGSWETQYF. CDR3 coding DNA: TGCAGTGCTAGAGCCGAGACTAGCGGGAGCTGGGAGACCCAGTACTTC.

The J gene is TRBJ1-5, the V gene TRBV4-1; D is perhaps TRBD1 (5 bases). The CDR3 length is 19 residues. Germline V CDR1 and CDR2: MGHRA, YSYEKL. V lost 1 base, J lost 4 bases, and 23 bases lay in between. In DNA form, the CDR3 reads TGCGCCAGCAGCCAAGTGTTTAAGGGGCCCTTCCCCCCTAATCAGCCCCAGCATTTT. Amino acids: CASSQVFKGPFPPNQPQHF.

A few counts support this clonotype. This chain connects TRBV27 to TRBJ1-5; 8 bases fit TRBD1. Germline values: CDR1 MNHEY, CDR2 SMNVEV (reference sequence). This CDR3 comprises 14 residues. The junction had 3 bases not matched to a gene; V was cut back by 1 base and J by 7 bases. The chain's CDR3 is CASSLYRGDQPQHF. As DNA, the CDR3 is TGTGCCAGCAGTTTATACAGGGGGGACCAGCCCCAGCATTTT.

This clonotype was observed a few times. This sequence joins TRBV20-1 and TRBJ2-7, with unresolved D. CDR1 is DFQATT and CDR2 is SNEGSKA in the germline V gene (reference sequence). Trimming shortened V by 3 bases and J by 3 bases, and 12 bases separated the two germline ends. CDR3 length: 13 amino acids. The CDR3 DNA reads TGCAGTGCTAGTAACCCGCCCAACTACGAGCAGTACTTC. This sequence encodes CSASNPPNYEQYF.

At least ten counts were recorded for this clonotype. This chain links TRBV2 with TRBJ2-7; the D gene could be TRBD1 or TRBD2 (5 bases each). CDR1 and CDR2 (germline): SNHLY, FYNNEI. This CDR3 region has 13 residues. V lost 6 bases and J 11 bases, leaving 20 bases between the germline ends. The CDR3: CASRRLPGDGEYF. The CDR3 DNA reads as TGTGCCAGCAGGCGCCTACCCGGGGACGGCGAGTACTTC.

The chain employs TRBV12-3 or TRBV12-4 and TRBJ1-5, with 7 bases aligning to TRBD1. CDR3 size: 16 residues. J lost 1 base, V lost 4 bases, and 7 bases had no gene match. DNA for the CDR3: TGTGCCAGCAGTTCCCGACAGGGTGACAGCAATCAGCCCCAGCATTTT. Translation: CASSSRQGDSNQPQHF.

This clonotype was counted ten times or more. V is TRBV14 and J is TRBJ2-6; D call uncertain. Germline V gives CDR1 SGHDN, CDR2 FVKESK. This CDR3 has 15 residues. With 1 base removed from V and 0 bases from J, the gap between germline ends came to 4 bases. The CDR3 DNA follows: TGTGCCAGCAGCCAAGCACTCTCTGGGGCCAACGTCCTGACTTTC. Protein sequence: CASSQALSGANVLTF.

This clonotype has at least ten counts. The chain's CDR3 is CATSDFRGSFYEQYF. The CDR3 DNA reads TGTGCCACCAGTGATTTTCGTGGAAGTTTCTACGAGCAGTACTTC. The rearrangement links TRBV24-1 to TRBJ2-7; D is uncertain. The CDR3 extends over 15 amino acids. Trimming took off 1 base at V and 3 bases at J, with 12 bases between the two ends. CDR1 is KGHDR and CDR2 is SFDVKD in the germline V gene.

The chain joins TRBV20-1 to TRBJ2-5, with 12 bases matching TRBD2. There are 20 residues in the CDR3. With 5 bases clipped from V and 2 bases from J, the junction kept 21 bases outside the gene matches. The germline V gene encodes CDR1 DFQATT and CDR2 SNEGSKA (reference sequence). The DNA of the CDR3 is TGCAGTGCTCCCCCCGGACGGCGACTAGCGGGAGTGTTGGCGCAAGAGACCCAGTACTTC. Its translation is CSAPPGRRLAGVLAQETQYF.

This clonotype has a count of ten or more. The rearrangement links TRBV5-1 to TRBJ2-3, with a possible D match to TRBD2 (6 bases). V lost 4 bases and J lost 2, with 11 bases in between. The length of the CDR3 is 14 residues. Germline loops: CDR1 SGHRS, CDR2 YFSETQ. The CDR3 DNA sequence: TGCGCCAGCAGCGGCGGAGGGTACACAGATACGCAGTATTTT. It translates to CASSGGGYTDTQYF.

This clonotype was detected many times. V and J are TRBV20-1 and TRBJ2-1, with 7 nucleotides matching TRBD2. The V gene end was trimmed by 4 bases and the J gene end by 6 bases; junction bases not matched to a gene: 15. Germline V lookup: CDR1 DFQATT, CDR2 SNEGSKA (reference sequence). This CDR3 has 16 residues. The CDR3 is CSAILMREGLGNEQFF. DNA of the CDR3: TGCAGTGCTATCCTAATGAGGGAGGGCTTAGGCAATGAGCAGTTCTTC.

This clonotype was counted at least ten times. The CDR3 DNA sequence: TGCAGTGCTAGAGACGCGGGAGGGGTATGGGGGGAGACCCAGTACTTC. Translation gives CSARDAGGVWGETQYF. J is TRBJ2-5 and V is TRBV20-1; 9 bases fit TRBD2. CDR1 is DFQATT, CDR2 SNEGSKA, per germline (reference sequence). With V trimmed by 0 bases and J by 5 bases, 10 bases remained unmatched. The CDR3 loop spans 16 amino acids.

This clonotype was recorded at least ten times. This chain connects TRBV5-4 to TRBJ1-1; 7 bases are shared with TRBD1. Trimming took 4 bases from V and 0 from J; bases not matched to a gene: 6. The germline V gene encodes CDR1 SGHNT and CDR2 YYREEE (reference sequence). This CDR3 is 15 amino acids long. The CDR3 spells CASSTRGAMNTEAFF. DNA of the CDR3: TGTGCCAGCAGCACCAGGGGGGCGATGAACACTGAAGCTTTCTTT.

This clonotype was observed a handful of times. The J gene is TRBJ2-4, the V gene TRBV10-3, with 7 bases matching TRBD2. Germline V gene data show CDR1 as ENHRY and CDR2 as SYGVKD. Trimming took 5 bases from V and 2 from J; bases not matched to a gene: 3. CDR3 length: 14 amino acids. CDR3 region: CAISLGGTKNIQYF. The CDR3 nucleotides are TGTGCCATCAGTTTGGGGGGGACCAAAAACATTCAGTACTTC.